This T cell receptor beta chain was identified in a study of identical twins. V lost 3 bases, J lost 7 bases, and 25 bases lay in between. Per the germline V gene, CDR1 is SGHAT and CDR2 is FQNNGV. This CDR3 has 18 residues. One entry per CDR3 protein results from TCRdb running MiXCR on the 5' RACE reads. Of fewer than 550,000 distinct CDR3 sequences in the sample, approximately 14% were seen once. These data were likewise used in another study, on yellow fever vaccine responses in identical twins.

The sequencing sample was made of CD4+ T cells sorted from blood. The rearrangement uses TRBV11-2 and TRBJ2-4; TRBD2 might be the D (6 bases). The TCR sequence derives from a woman under 30 in good health. Here the CDR3 DNA reads TGTGCCAGCAGCTTGAATTCGGCGGGGTCCCCGGGGTCGAACATTCAGTACTTC. Amino acids: CASSLNSAGSPGSNIQYF.